Listed below are T cell receptor beta chains from one sample, sequenced in a study of T-cell reconstitution after alpha-beta-depleted transplantation in children. TCRdb fed the PCR reads into MiXCR, producing one record per CDR3 protein. The sample includes around 370,000 distinct CDR3 sequences, around 15% of them seen just once. The specimen was PBMCs, mostly from graft donor cells, collected 360 days after TCRalphabeta/CD19-depleted stem cell transplant. The receptor source for this set is a male patient between 2 and 10 years old who had a stem cell transplant for acute lymphoblastic leukemia, so the T cells may come from the graft donor. CDR3s include the opening cysteine and the closing phenylalanine or tryptophan. D genes are given only for firm matches. The size entry is marked missing in some rows and otherwise reads once, few, many or a size class.

V,size,D,J,DNA,CDR3
TRBV14,few,TRBD2,TRBJ2-1,TGTGCCAGCAGCCAAGTTGGGGCGGGAGGATACAATGAGCAGTTCTTC,CASSQVGAGGYNEQFF
TRBV7-7,many,-,TRBJ2-5,TGTGCTAGCAGCTTTGGGGGGTCGGAGACCCAGTACTTC,CASSFGGSETQYF
TRBV9,few,-,TRBJ2-7,TGTGCCAGCAGCGTAGCTGGGCTAGCATCCTTCTACGAGCAGTACTTC,CASSVAGLASFYEQYF
TRBV18,-,TRBD2,TRBJ2-1,TGTGCCAGCTCACCATCGGCGGGAGCGTACAATGAGCAGTTCTTC,CASSPSAGAYNEQFF
TRBV12-3/TRBV12-4,-,-,TRBJ1-5,TGTGCCAGCAGTTCATCCGGCTCCTGGTCAAATCAGCCCCAGCATTTT,CASSSSGSWSNQPQHF
TRBV5-6,few,TRBD2,TRBJ2-7,TGTGCCAGCAGCTTCCGGGGGACTAGCGGGGGATCAGAGCAGTACTTC,CASSFRGTSGGSEQYF
TRBV4-2,-,TRBD2,TRBJ2-7,TGTGCCAGCAGCCAAGGACTAGCGGGAGCCTACGAGCAGTACTTC,CASSQGLAGAYEQYF
TRBV4-3,few,-,TRBJ2-5,TGCGCCAGCAGCCAAGATGCCGGGGGCCTAGAGACCCAGTACTTC,CASSQDAGGLETQYF
TRBV5-1,-,TRBD1,TRBJ1-6,TGCGCCAGCAGCTTGGCTTACAGGGGGCGGATTTATTCACCCCTCCACTTT,CASSLAYRGRIYSPLHF
TRBV6-1,-,TRBD2,TRBJ2-1,TGTGCCAGCAGCACCACCTCCCCGGGAGGCGAGCAGTTCTTC,CASSTTSPGGEQFF
TRBV7-7,many,-,TRBJ2-1,TGTGCTAGCAGCCCGGGACCCTCAAGGGAGCAGTTCTTC,CASSPGPSREQFF
TRBV10-3,-,TRBD2,TRBJ2-1,TGTGCCATCATGGAAGGTAGCGGGGGAAATGAGCAGTTCTTC,CAIMEGSGGNEQFF
TRBV12-3/TRBV12-4,few,-,TRBJ1-3,TGTGCCAGCAGTTTAGAGAACCTGGGGGGTCGAAACACCATATATTTT,CASSLENLGGRNTIYF
TRBV9,-,TRBD1,TRBJ2-2,TGTGCCAGCAGCCACCCCCAGGGGGCGAACACCGGGGAGCTGTTTTTT,CASSHPQGANTGELFF
TRBV5-1,-,TRBD1,TRBJ2-1,TGCGCCAGCAGCCTAAGGACAGGGGAGTACAATGAGCAGTTCTTC,CASSLRTGEYNEQFF
TRBV11-1,-,TRBD2,TRBJ2-7,TGTGCCAGCAGCTTAGCCGGGACTAGCGGGTCCCATTGGTTGTCCTACGAGCAGTACTTC,CASSLAGTSGSHWLSYEQYF
TRBV11-1,few,TRBD1,TRBJ1-2,TGTGCCAGCAGCACTGCTCCGGGACAGGCCTACCCCAACTATGGCTACACCTTC,CASSTAPGQAYPNYGYTF
TRBV6-5,many,-,TRBJ2-1,TGTGCCAGCAGTTACTCGGTCTACCTCAGGAGCAATGAGCAGTTCTTC,CASSYSVYLRSNEQFF
TRBV5-1,-,-,TRBJ2-3,TGCGCCAGCAGCCCCGGGACATGGCACACAGATACGCAGTATTTT,CASSPGTWHTDTQYF
TRBV7-6,-,TRBD1,TRBJ2-3,TGTGCCAGCAGCTTAGTTGGCAGGGGGCCTTCATATACGCAGTATTTT,CASSLVGRGPSYTQYF
TRBV6-1,-,TRBD2,TRBJ2-1,TGTGCCAGCACCCTACTAGCGGGAGGTTACAATGAGCAGTTCTTC,CASTLLAGGYNEQFF
TRBV20-1,-,TRBD1,TRBJ1-4,TGCAGTGCTAGAGACACAGGGGGTTTGGAAGAAAAACTGTTTTTT,CSARDTGGLEEKLFF
TRBV6-2/TRBV6-3,few,TRBD2,TRBJ2-1,TGTGCCAGCAGCCTAGCGGCCTTAAACAATGAGCAGTTCTTC,CASSLAALNNEQFF
TRBV28,few,TRBD1,TRBJ2-7,TGTGCCAGCAGTCCCGAGACAGGGGTGACAGCCTACGAGCAGTACTTC,CASSPETGVTAYEQYF
TRBV28,few,-,TRBJ2-7,TGTGCCAGCAGTTTAGAACAGGGCCCCTACGAGCAGTACTTC,CASSLEQGPYEQYF
TRBV13,-,-,TRBJ2-1,TGTGCCAGCAGCTTTGCGGGACCCTCCTACAATGAGCAGTTCTTC,CASSFAGPSYNEQFF
TRBV5-1,few,-,TRBJ2-7,TGCGCCAGCAGCTTGGCTAGCAACTCCTACGAGCAGTACTTC,CASSLASNSYEQYF
TRBV7-2,-,TRBD1,TRBJ2-3,TGTGCCAGCAACCCAGACAGGGGGACAGATACGCAGTATTTT,CASNPDRGTDTQYF
TRBV4-3,once,-,TRBJ2-5,TGCGCCAGCAGCCAAGATTGGTTGGGGACGGAGAAGACCCAGTACTTC,CASSQDWLGTEKTQYF
TRBV7-9,-,TRBD2,TRBJ2-1,TGTGCCAGCAGGCTAGCGGGAGGTTTTTATGAGCAGTTCTTC,CASRLAGGFYEQFF
TRBV7-2,-,-,TRBJ2-7,TGTGCCAGCAGCTTAGAAGTTACCACTCCCAGGCACGAGCAGTACTTC,CASSLEVTTPRHEQYF
TRBV20-1,many,-,TRBJ2-7,TGCAGTGCTCTACACCCCAGGGGGGGAATGTCCTACGAGCAGTACTTC,CSALHPRGGMSYEQYF